This T cell receptor beta chain derives from a study of vaccination and CD4 T cells after COVID-19. Study-wide context: Recovered patients in the cohort numbered six men and four women, two of them Hispanic. Following dose two, a median about 70 days (range 14 to 241) passed before post-vaccine samples were taken. Overall study results and limits: Convalescent patients showed a median around 90% of reactive clones that were seen only post-vaccination.

Regarding this clonotype: Its specificity is not known.

This sample's treatment: roughly 10-day PBMC culture with coronavirus spike peptide pools or control peptides (ViraFEST assay). CD4+ T-cell collection from the unexposed donor predated the COVID-19 pandemic (2011-2018). The researchers probed unexposed-donor CD4+ T cells with SARS-CoV-2 S/N and four cold-coronavirus spikes, cells permitting. CD4+ T cells that had been cultured provided DNA sequenced with the Oncomine TCR Beta short-read assay. Each CDR3 protein gets one entry after TCRdb re-called the PCR reads with MiXCR. The sample records about 6,400 distinct CDR3 sequences, 40% to 60% being singletons. Trimming removed 4 bases from V and 3 bases from J, with 15 bases in between. The CDR3 consists of 15 residues. Germline CDR1 and CDR2: DFQATT and SNEGSKA (reference sequence).

The genes are TRBV20-1 and TRBJ2-2; D remains ambiguous. The material sequenced was CD4+ T cells from blood, cultured in vitro. The clonotype comes from a human donor in good health. CDR3 nucleotides: TGCAGTGCTAAAATGCTGGCAGAACACACCGGGGAGCTGTTTTTT. Protein product: CSAKMLAEHTGELFF.